This TCR beta chain was captured by sequencing in a study of STAT5B mutations in CD4+ large granular lymphocyte leukemia. General observations from the study: Approximately 25% of private leukemic clonotypes occurred rarely in other patients' non-leukemic repertoires. Without HLA matching, higher CD4+ than CD8+ T-LGLL clonality could reflect small sample size.

Buffy coats from healthy blood donors served as controls. The germline V gene encodes CDR1 SGHTA and CDR2 FQGTGA. V was cut by 0 bases and J by 4 bases, with 7 bases left in between. This CDR3 contains 14 residues. This clone appeared once. Its cognate antigen is unknown. This table comes from immunoSEQ multiplex PCR, and its TCRdb copy is limited to in-frame clones, with some not included. The repertoire holds about 25,000 clones, with around three quarters as singletons. Sequencing was performed on CD4+ T cells from blood buffy coats. The chain is built from TRBV7-3 and TRBJ1-3, with D hard to call. This clonotype was obtained from a human donor in good health. CDR3 coding DNA: TGTGCCAGCAGCTTAACAAGTCCCGGAAACACCATATATTTT. It yields the protein CASSLTSPGNTIYF. Using reference TRBV7-3 and TRBJ1-3 for the parts outside the CDR3, the full variable domain is GAGVSQTPSNKVTEKGKYVELRCDPISGHTALYWYRQSLGQGPEFLIYFQGTGAADDSGLPNDRFFAVRPEGSVSTLKIQRTERGDSAVYLCASSLTSPGNTIYFGEGSWLTVV.